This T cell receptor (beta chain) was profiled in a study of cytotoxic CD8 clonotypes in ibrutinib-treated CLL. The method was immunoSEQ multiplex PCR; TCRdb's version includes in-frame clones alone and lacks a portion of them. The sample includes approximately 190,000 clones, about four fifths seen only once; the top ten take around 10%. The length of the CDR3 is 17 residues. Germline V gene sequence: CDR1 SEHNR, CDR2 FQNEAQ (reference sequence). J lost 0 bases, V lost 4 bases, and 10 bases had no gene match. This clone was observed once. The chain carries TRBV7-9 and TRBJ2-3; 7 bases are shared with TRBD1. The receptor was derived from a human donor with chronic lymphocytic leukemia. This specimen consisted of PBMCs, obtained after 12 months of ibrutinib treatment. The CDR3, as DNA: TGTGCCAGCAGCTCCTCCGGGGACAGAGTTAGCACAGATACGCAGTATTTT. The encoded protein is CASSSSGDRVSTDTQYF.